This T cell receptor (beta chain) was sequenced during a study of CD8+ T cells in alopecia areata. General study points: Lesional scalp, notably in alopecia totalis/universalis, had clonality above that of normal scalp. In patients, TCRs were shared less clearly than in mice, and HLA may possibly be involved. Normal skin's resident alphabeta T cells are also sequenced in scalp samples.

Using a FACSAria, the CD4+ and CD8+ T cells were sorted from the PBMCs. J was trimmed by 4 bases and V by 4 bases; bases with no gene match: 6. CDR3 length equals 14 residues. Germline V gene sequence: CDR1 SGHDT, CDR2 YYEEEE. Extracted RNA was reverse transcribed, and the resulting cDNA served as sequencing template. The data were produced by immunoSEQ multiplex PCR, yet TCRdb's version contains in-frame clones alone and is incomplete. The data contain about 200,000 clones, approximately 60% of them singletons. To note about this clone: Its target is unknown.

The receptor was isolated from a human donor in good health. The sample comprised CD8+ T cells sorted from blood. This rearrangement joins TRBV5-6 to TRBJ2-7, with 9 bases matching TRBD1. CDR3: CASSPPQGAYEQYF. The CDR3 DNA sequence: TGTGCCAGCAGCCCCCCACAGGGGGCTTACGAGCAGTACTTC.